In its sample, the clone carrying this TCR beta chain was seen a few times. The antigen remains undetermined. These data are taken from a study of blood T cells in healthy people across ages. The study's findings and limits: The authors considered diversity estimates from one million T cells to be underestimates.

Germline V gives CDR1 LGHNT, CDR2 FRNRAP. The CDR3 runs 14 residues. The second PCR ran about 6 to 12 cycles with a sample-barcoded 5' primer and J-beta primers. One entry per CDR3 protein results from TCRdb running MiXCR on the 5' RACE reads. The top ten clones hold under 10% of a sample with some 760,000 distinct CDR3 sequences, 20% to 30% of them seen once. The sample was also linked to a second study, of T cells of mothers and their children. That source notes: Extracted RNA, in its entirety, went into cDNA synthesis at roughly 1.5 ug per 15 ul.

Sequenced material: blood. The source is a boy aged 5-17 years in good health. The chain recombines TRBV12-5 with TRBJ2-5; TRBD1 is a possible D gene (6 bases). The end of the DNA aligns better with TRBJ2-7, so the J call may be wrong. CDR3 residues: CASGRWDKYYEQYF. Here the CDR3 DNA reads TGTGCTAGTGGAAGGTGGGACAAATACTACGAGCAGTACTTC.